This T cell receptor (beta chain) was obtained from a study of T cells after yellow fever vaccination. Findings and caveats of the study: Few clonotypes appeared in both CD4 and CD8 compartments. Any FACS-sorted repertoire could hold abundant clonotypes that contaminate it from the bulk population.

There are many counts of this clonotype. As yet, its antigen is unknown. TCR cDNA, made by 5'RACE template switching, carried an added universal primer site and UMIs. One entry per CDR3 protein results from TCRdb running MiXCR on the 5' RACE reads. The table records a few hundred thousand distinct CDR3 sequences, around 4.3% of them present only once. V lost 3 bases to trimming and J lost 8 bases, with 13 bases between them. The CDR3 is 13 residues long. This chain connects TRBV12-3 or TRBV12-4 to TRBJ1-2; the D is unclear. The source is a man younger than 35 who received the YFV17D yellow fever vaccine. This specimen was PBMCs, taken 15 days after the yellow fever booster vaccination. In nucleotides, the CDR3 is TGTGCCAGCAGTTTTCAGGAAGGGCTCGGCTACACCTTC. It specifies CASSFQEGLGYTF.